A selection of T cell receptor beta chains follows, all from one sample in a study of T cell changes during pregnancy in multiple sclerosis. TCRdb's table, derived via immunoSEQ multiplex PCR, lists solely in-frame clones and lacks some. The table includes 35,000 to 45,000 clones, approximately 93% detected once. The sequencing used CD8+ T cells from peripheral blood mononuclear cells, collected in the third trimester of pregnancy. These receptors originate from a female donor with multiple sclerosis, enrolled in a pregnancy study. CDR3s include the opening cysteine and the closing phenylalanine or tryptophan. The D gene is left open where the match is weak. For some rows the clone size is stated as once, few or many, or as a class when expanded; others skip it.

size	D	V	J	CDR3	DNA
NA	NA	TRBV5-1	TRBJ2-3	CASSSNSLPHQGQVGTQYF	TGCGCCAGCAGCTCGAATTCTCTCCCCCATCAGGGCCAAGTGGGTACGCAGTATTTT
NA	NA	TRBV2	TRBJ2-7	CASSEDTYEQYF	TGTGCCAGCAGCGAGGATACCTACGAGCAGTACTTC
NA	TRBD2	TRBV7-9	TRBJ2-1	CASSLGGGSVLEQFF	TGTGCCAGCAGCTTAGGCGGGGGATCGGTTCTTGAGCAGTTCTTC
NA	NA	TRBV6-4	TRBJ2-3	CASSALGGTQYF	TGTGCCAGCAGTGCCCTAGGAGGAACGCAGTATTTT
NA	NA	TRBV6-5	TRBJ1-1	CASSVLNTEAFF	TGTGCCAGCAGCGTGTTGAACACTGAAGCTTTCTTT
NA	NA	TRBV14	TRBJ2-5	CASSQVQGETQYF	TGTGCCAGCAGCCAAGTACAGGGAGAGACCCAGTACTTC
NA	NA	TRBV6-1	TRBJ2-3	CASSEIEGVTDTQYF	TGTGCCAGCAGTGAAATAGAAGGGGTGACAGATACGCAGTATTTT
NA	NA	TRBV11-2	TRBJ2-3	CASSLELAGVFGTDTQYF	TGTGCCAGCAGCTTAGAGCTGGCAGGGGTGTTCGGCACAGATACGCAGTATTTT
NA	TRBD1	TRBV7-9	TRBJ2-3	CASSLDQGAGLSTDTQYF	TGTGCCAGCAGCTTAGATCAGGGGGCGGGACTCAGCACAGATACGCAGTATTTT
NA	TRBD1	TRBV13	TRBJ1-2	CASSAGQAPNYGYTF	TGTGCCAGCAGCGCCGGACAGGCCCCTAACTATGGCTACACCTTC
NA	NA	TRBV6-4	TRBJ2-6	CASSDSALGFSGANVLTF	TGTGCCAGCAGTGACTCAGCCCTGGGCTTCTCTGGGGCCAACGTCCTGACTTTC
NA	NA	TRBV19	TRBJ1-1	CGSGLTNTEAFF	TGTGGTAGTGGACTTACGAACACTGAAGCTTTCTTT
NA	TRBD1	TRBV19	TRBJ2-7	CASSRQGNYEQYF	TGTGCCAGTAGTAGACAGGGGAACTACGAGCAGTACTTC
NA	NA	TRBV4-2	TRBJ2-7	CASSQAGAAYEQYF	TGTGCCAGCAGCCAAGCGGGAGCCGCCTACGAGCAGTACTTC
once	TRBD2	TRBV9	TRBJ2-3	CASSASSGGAGDTQYF	TGTGCCAGCAGCGCCAGTAGCGGGGGGGCCGGGGATACGCAGTATTTT
NA	NA	TRBV7-2	TRBJ2-7	CASSLRQGRFVEQYF	TGTGCCAGCAGCTTAAGGCAGGGCCGGTTCGTCGAGCAGTACTTC
NA	TRBD1	TRBV7-2	TRBJ1-4	CASSLGQGYEKLFF	TGTGCCAGCAGCTTAGGACAGGGGTATGAAAAACTGTTTTTT
NA	NA	TRBV5-8	TRBJ1-5	CASSFPPNSVYSNQPQHF	TGTGCCAGCAGCTTTCCTCCGAACAGTGTTTATAGCAATCAGCCCCAGCATTTT
once	TRBD1	TRBV5-6	TRBJ1-3	CASSLTGTGVMRSGNTIYF	TGTGCCAGCAGCTTGACCGGGACAGGTGTTATGCGCTCTGGAAACACCATATATTTT
NA	NA	TRBV6-1	TRBJ1-5	CASSGTGNQPQHF	TGTGCCAGCAGTGGGACAGGCAATCAGCCCCAGCATTTT
once	NA	TRBV4-2	TRBJ2-1	CASEPSGLSSYNEQFF	TGTGCCAGCGAACCGAGCGGGTTAAGCTCCTACAATGAGCAGTTCTTC
NA	NA	TRBV27	TRBJ1-1	CASSLSVANTEAFF	TGTGCCAGCAGTTTATCGGTAGCGAACACTGAAGCTTTCTTT
once	TRBD1	TRBV9	TRBJ1-4	CASSVGQGEEKLFF	TGTGCCAGCAGCGTCGGACAGGGAGAAGAAAAACTGTTTTTT
NA	TRBD1	TRBV15	TRBJ2-7	CATSRDLGQTYEQYF	TGTGCCACCAGCAGAGATTTGGGACAGACCTACGAGCAGTACTTC
NA	NA	TRBV13	TRBJ1-5	CASSLGLGSSWPQHF	TGTGCCAGCAGCTTAGGCCTAGGCAGCTCGTGGCCCCAGCATTTT
NA	TRBD1	TRBV7-9	TRBJ2-7	CASADRAYEQYF	TGTGCCTCCGCTGACAGGGCCTACGAGCAGTACTTC
NA	NA	TRBV5-8	TRBJ1-2	CASTGERGYTF	TGTGCCAGCACCGGGGAGCGGGGCTACACCTTC
NA	NA	TRBV19	TRBJ1-2	CASSLDSQGGGYTF	TGTGCCAGTAGCCTAGACTCTCAGGGAGGTGGCTACACCTTC
NA	NA	TRBV27	TRBJ2-7	CASSSPMSEQYF	TGTGCCAGCAGTTCCCCCATGAGCGAGCAGTACTTC
NA	NA	TRBV7-2	TRBJ1-2	CASSLARQGNYGYTF	TGTGCCAGCAGCTTAGCGAGGCAGGGCAACTATGGCTACACCTTC
NA	TRBD2	TRBV2	TRBJ2-1	CASSEAGTSGGRGNEQFF	TGTGCCAGCAGTGAAGCGGGGACTAGCGGGGGGCGGGGGAATGAGCAGTTCTTC
NA	NA	TRBV11-2	TRBJ1-4	CASSYPGGEKLFF	TGTGCCAGCAGCTACCCGGGGGGGGAAAAACTGTTTTTT
NA	TRBD2	TRBV6-1	TRBJ2-3	CASTVLAGGTDTQYF	TGTGCCAGCACGGTTTTAGCGGGGGGCACAGATACGCAGTATTTT
medium-sized	NA	TRBV18	TRBJ2-6	CASSHSSGANVLTF	TGTGCCAGCTCCCACAGCTCTGGGGCCAACGTCCTGACTTTC
NA	NA	TRBV7-8	TRBJ1-1	CASSLEGGWGTEAFF	TGTGCCAGCAGCTTAGAGGGAGGGTGGGGAACTGAAGCTTTCTTT
NA	NA	TRBV6-5	TRBJ2-2	CASSYLASDFTGELFF	TGTGCCAGCAGTTACCTGGCTAGCGACTTTACCGGGGAGCTGTTTTTT
NA	TRBD1	TRBV6-4	TRBJ2-2	CASSPTGGNTGELFF	TGTGCCAGCAGTCCAACAGGGGGGAACACCGGGGAGCTGTTTTTT
NA	TRBD1	TRBV29-1	TRBJ2-2	CSVPGQKTGELFF	TGCAGCGTACCGGGACAGAAGACCGGGGAGCTGTTTTTT
NA	NA	TRBV9	TRBJ1-2	CASSVGQAANYGYTF	TGTGCCAGCAGCGTAGGACAGGCCGCTAACTATGGCTACACCTTC
NA	NA	TRBV7-8	TRBJ2-1	CASSSNNEQFF	TGTGCCAGCAGCTCAAATAATGAGCAGTTCTTC
NA	NA	TRBV4-1	TRBJ2-2	CASSQVSTGELFF	TGCGCCAGCAGCCAAGTTAGCACCGGGGAGCTGTTTTTT
NA	TRBD2	TRBV6-1	TRBJ2-7	CASSESQGGGGEQYF	TGTGCCAGCAGTGAATCTCAAGGCGGCGGGGGCGAGCAGTACTTC
NA	NA	TRBV6-5	TRBJ1-2	CASSYGWGGNYGYTF	TGTGCCAGCAGTTACGGCTGGGGGGGGAACTATGGCTACACCTTC
NA	TRBD2	TRBV9	TRBJ2-5	CASGPPGGPETQYF	TGTGCCAGCGGACCCCCGGGGGGGCCGGAGACCCAGTACTTC
few	TRBD2	TRBV6-5	TRBJ2-7	CASSPGGDLEQYF	TGTGCCAGCAGTCCCGGGGGGGATTTGGAGCAGTACTTC
NA	TRBD1	TRBV7-9	TRBJ2-7	CASSQGQTFDF	TGTGCCAGCAGCCAGGGACAGACCTTTGACTTC
once	TRBD2	TRBV5-4	TRBJ2-7	CASSFLAGGLHEQYF	TGTGCCAGCAGCTTTCTAGCGGGGGGGCTCCACGAGCAGTACTTC
NA	NA	TRBV5-1	TRBJ2-2	CASSLATGLGELFF	TGCGCCAGCAGCTTGGCCACAGGCCTTGGGGAGCTGTTTTTT
NA	TRBD1	TRBV6-1	TRBJ2-6	CASSELTGGSGANVLTF	TGTGCCAGCAGTGAACTTACAGGGGGATCTGGGGCCAACGTCCTGACTTTC
NA	NA	TRBV28	TRBJ1-6	CASSLSSSPLHF	TGTGCCAGCAGTTTAAGTAGCTCACCCCTCCACTTT
NA	NA	TRBV29-1	TRBJ1-1	CSVPDPGGTEAFF	TGCAGCGTTCCGGACCCGGGAGGTACTGAAGCTTTCTTT
NA	TRBD2	TRBV6-1	TRBJ2-1	CASSEGERGDNEQFF	TGTGCCAGCAGTGAAGGGGAGCGGGGAGACAATGAGCAGTTCTTC
NA	NA	TRBV4-1	TRBJ2-7	CASSHPGRYEQYF	TGCGCCAGCAGCCATCCGGGAAGGTACGAGCAGTACTTC
NA	NA	TRBV9	TRBJ1-4	CASSVGAVLNEKLFF	TGTGCCAGCAGCGTTGGGGCCGTTCTTAATGAAAAACTGTTTTTT
NA	NA	TRBV27	TRBJ2-3	CASSYISGSSDTQYF	TGTGCCAGCAGTTATATTAGCGGTTCTTCAGATACGCAGTATTTT